This TCR beta chain was sequenced in a study of brain T cells in children with intractable seizures. This clone has just a few counts. Its matching antigen is unknown. The CDR3 length is 12 residues. Germline V lookup: CDR1 MNHEY, CDR2 SVGAGI. The V and J ends lost 6 bases and 7 bases respectively, with 7 bases between them. TCRdb's table, derived via immunoSEQ multiplex PCR, lists solely in-frame clones and lacks some. The sample includes hundreds of thousands of clones, approximately 93% of them seen just once. General observations from the study: Absence of clones before surgery may stem from lower sequencing depth. Viral specificity was inferred only from CDR3 similarity; HCMV serostatus was unknown.

Indicated time point: blood from clinic visit 5 months post-surgery; TSC patient then seizure free. The sequenced cases were selected for having the highest brain T cell transcript signatures. Sample: peripheral blood, taken 5 to 6 months after surgery. This rearrangement joins TRBV6-5 to TRBJ1-6, with D perhaps TRBD1 (5 bases). The source of this sequence is a boy in the first two years of life with tuberous sclerosis and intractable seizures. The CDR3 region is CASREGNSPLHF. DNA of the CDR3: TGTGCCAGCAGGGAGGGGAATTCACCCCTCCACTTT.